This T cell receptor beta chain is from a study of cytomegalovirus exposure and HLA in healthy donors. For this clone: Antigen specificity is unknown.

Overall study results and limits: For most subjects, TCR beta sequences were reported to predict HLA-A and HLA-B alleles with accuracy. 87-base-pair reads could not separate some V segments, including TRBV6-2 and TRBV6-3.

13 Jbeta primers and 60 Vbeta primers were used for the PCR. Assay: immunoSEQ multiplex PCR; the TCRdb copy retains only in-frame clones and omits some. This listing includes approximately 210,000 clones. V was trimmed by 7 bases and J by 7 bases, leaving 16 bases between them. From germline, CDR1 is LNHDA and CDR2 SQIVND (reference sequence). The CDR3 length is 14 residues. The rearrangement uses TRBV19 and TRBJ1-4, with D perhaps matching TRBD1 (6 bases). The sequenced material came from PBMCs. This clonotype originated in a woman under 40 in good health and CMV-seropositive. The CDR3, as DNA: TGTGCCAGTACCCATCGGGACAAGTTTGAAAAACTGTTTTTT. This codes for CASTHRDKFEKLFF.